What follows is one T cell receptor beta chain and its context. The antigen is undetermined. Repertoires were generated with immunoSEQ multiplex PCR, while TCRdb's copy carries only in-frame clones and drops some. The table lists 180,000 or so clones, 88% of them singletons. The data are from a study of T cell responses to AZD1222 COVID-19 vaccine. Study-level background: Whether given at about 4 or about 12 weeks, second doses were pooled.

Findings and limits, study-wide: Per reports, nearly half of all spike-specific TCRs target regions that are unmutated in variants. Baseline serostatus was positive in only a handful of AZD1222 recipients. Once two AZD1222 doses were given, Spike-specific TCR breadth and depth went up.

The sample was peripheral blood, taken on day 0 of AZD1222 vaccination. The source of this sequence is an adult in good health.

CDR3 nucleotide sequence: TGTGCCAGCAGCCACCGGGACAGTGATGGCTACACCTTC. Translated: CASSHRDSDGYTF. The rearrangement links TRBV3-1 (or the pseudogene TRBV3-2) to TRBJ1-2; TRBD1 agrees at 7 bases. CDR3 length: 13 amino acids. CDR1 LGHDT and CDR2 YNNKEL come from the germline V gene (reference sequence). The V and J ends lost 3 bases and 6 bases, in that order; junction bases with no gene match: 4.